These 25 T cell receptor beta chains came from one sample sequenced in a study of T cells after yellow fever vaccination. TCRdb processed the 5' RACE reads anew with MiXCR; each CDR3 protein has one entry. Here the sample spans 300,000 to 450,000 distinct CDR3 sequences, 6% to 8% being singletons. The sample was PBMCs, taken 5 days after the yellow fever booster vaccination. All receptors come from a man aged 30 to 39 who received the YFV17D yellow fever vaccine.

The gene calls are TRBV27 and TRBJ1-2; a weak D match, TRBD1 (6 bases). V lost 10 bases and J lost 14, with 17 bases in between. The CDR3 covers 10 residues. The germline gives CDR1 MNHEY, CDR2 SMNVEV (reference sequence). The CDR3 sequence: CAKAGGGQTF. CDR3 bases: TGTGCCAAGGCCGGAGGGGGGCAAACCTTC.

This clonotype occurred many times. The CDR3 DNA is TGTGCCACCGCACACGGGTCAGGGTACGAGCAGTACTTC. Its protein is CATAHGSGYEQYF. This chain uses TRBV3-1 with TRBJ2-7, with D tentatively TRBD1 (5 bases). Trimming removed 10 bases from V and 4 bases from J, with 17 bases in between. Germline values: CDR1 LGHDT, CDR2 YNNKEL (reference sequence). The CDR3 is 13 amino acids.

This clonotype appeared many times. The chain recombines TRBV7-2 with TRBJ2-1, with a possible D match to TRBD1 (5 bases). The ends were cut back, 5 bases at V and 4 bases at J, with 9 bases in the middle. CDR1 is SGHTA, CDR2 FQGNSA, per germline. The CDR3 length is 13 residues. This chain's CDR3 is CASSVQEYNEQFF. CDR3 sequence (DNA): TGTGCCAGCAGCGTACAGGAGTACAATGAGCAGTTCTTC.

This chain links TRBV7-6 with TRBJ2-5, with D unresolved. V was clipped by 5 bases and J by 3 bases, with 16 bases between them. Germline V gives CDR1 SGHVS, CDR2 FNYEAQ. The CDR3 covers 15 residues. The CDR3 DNA reads as TGTGCCAGCAGCCGCCAAGGCCCAGTAAAAGAGACCCAGTACTTC. Translated, it gives CASSRQGPVKETQYF.

This clonotype was found a few times. The V gene is TRBV20-1, the J gene TRBJ2-5; 9 nucleotides align to TRBD1. The junction had 11 bases not matched to a gene; V was cut back by 1 base and J by 5 bases. In germline, CDR1 is DFQATT, CDR2 SNEGSKA (reference sequence). This CDR3 is 16 amino acids long. The CDR3 region is CSARAVSGQGPETQYF. CDR3 coding DNA: TGCAGTGCTAGAGCCGTGTCTGGACAGGGGCCCGAGACCCAGTACTTC.

The rearrangement uses TRBV5-4 and TRBJ2-7, with a tentative D call TRBD2 (6 bases). Germline V gene sequence: CDR1 SGHNT, CDR2 YYREEE (reference sequence). Deletions cut 0 bases from V and 2 bases from J, with 12 bases between. This CDR3 is 15 amino acids long. CDR3 loop: CASSLDGGDPYEQYF. The CDR3 DNA sequence: TGTGCCAGCAGCTTGGATGGCGGGGACCCCTACGAGCAGTACTTC.

The chain carries TRBV20-1 and TRBJ2-1; 7 positions match TRBD2. The CDR3 has 14 residues. After removal of 5 bases from V and 11 bases from J, the junction contained 15 bases not matched to a gene. Germline CDR1 reads DFQATT; CDR2 reads SNEGSKA (reference sequence). The DNA of the CDR3 is TGCAGTGCTCCCCAGCGGGATCCTGTGGGGCAGCAGTTCTTC. It encodes CSAPQRDPVGQQFF.

This sequence joins TRBV15 and TRBJ2-7; a possible D gene is TRBD1 (5 bases). CDR1 and CDR2 (germline): LNHNV, YYDKDF (reference sequence). The V gene lost 5 bases and the J gene lost 0 bases, with 14 bases spanning the gap. CDR3 length equals 15 residues. CDR3: CATSQTAPSSYEQYF. The CDR3 coding sequence is TGTGCCACCAGCCAGACAGCCCCAAGCTCCTACGAGCAGTACTTC.

The chain joins TRBV5-4 to TRBJ2-5, with unresolved D. The germline gives CDR1 SGHNT, CDR2 YYREEE (reference sequence). Trimming removed 4 bases from V and 3 bases from J, with 13 bases in between. This CDR3 has 14 residues. DNA of the CDR3: TGTGCCAGCAGCAATCAGTGGAAGAAAGAGACCCAGTACTTC. Translation: CASSNQWKKETQYF.

This clonotype was recorded at least ten times. The CDR3 is CASSLMGGGTEAFF. In DNA form, the CDR3 reads TGTGCCAGCAGCTTGATGGGGGGTGGCACTGAAGCTTTCTTT. J is TRBJ1-1 and V is TRBV5-8; tentatively, D is TRBD1 (5 bases). The germline V gene encodes CDR1 SGHTS and CDR2 YDEGEE. The V end lost 1 base, the J end lost 4 bases, and 11 bases lay between the germline ends. The CDR3 consists of 14 residues.

This clonotype was counted only a few times. V is TRBV18 and J is TRBJ2-1; tentatively, D is TRBD1 or TRBD2 (5 bases each). V lost 5 bases, J lost 4 bases, and 15 bases lay in between. The CDR3 sequence is 15 residues long. Germline V CDR1 and CDR2: KGHSH, LQKENI. CDR3 nucleotide sequence: TGTGCCAGCTCAACCGGGACGGGCAAGTACAATGAGCAGTTCTTC. It codes for CASSTGTGKYNEQFF.

This clonotype was observed a handful of times. CDR3 nucleotides: TGTGCCAGCAGCCGGGACAGAGGCCCCACTCAGCCCCAGCATTTT. This translates into CASSRDRGPTQPQHF. This chain links TRBV5-5 with TRBJ1-5; TRBD1 matches at 7 bases. The V and J ends lost 4 bases and 6 bases, in that order; junction bases with no gene match: 10. The germline V gene has CDR1 SGHKS and CDR2 YYEKEE (reference sequence). This CDR3 has 15 amino acids. The full variable domain, its missing parts supplied by reference TRBV5-5 and TRBJ1-5, is DAGVTQSPTHLIKTRGQQVTLRCSPISGHKSVSWYQQVLGQGPQFIFQYYEKEERGRGNFPDRFSARQFPNYSSELNVNALLLGDSALYLCASSRDRGPTQPQHFGDGTRLSIL.

The chain recombines TRBV5-7 with TRBJ2-1; TRBD2 matches 16 bases. TRBV5-7 is flagged as an ORF with uncertain function. The CDR3 totals 16 residues. The J segment lost 8 bases and the V segment lost 1 base, leaving 3 bases of the junction unmatched. The CDR3 is CASSLKGLAGGDEQFF. In nucleotides, the CDR3 is TGTGCCAGCAGCTTGAAGGGACTAGCGGGAGGGGATGAGCAGTTCTTC.

This clonotype was seen more than once but under ten times. The rearrangement joins TRBV6-5 to TRBJ2-7, with 9 nucleotides matching TRBD2. Germline V CDR1 and CDR2: MNHEY, SVGAGI. Unmatched junction bases numbered 7, after V lost 0 bases and J lost 7 bases. This CDR3 contains 15 residues. The DNA of the CDR3 is TGTGCCAGCAGTTACTCTGCGGGAGGGTCGGGTGAGCAGTACTTC. It codes for CASSYSAGGSGEQYF.

This clonotype was seen ten or more times. V usage is TRBV20-1 and J usage is TRBJ2-7, with 9 positions matching TRBD2. Germline CDR1 and CDR2: DFQATT and SNEGSKA (reference sequence). The CDR3 loop spans 14 amino acids. V shed 1 base and J 4 bases; nucleotides not matched to a gene: 5. CDR3 sequence (DNA): TGCAGTGCTAGAGTCCGGACTAGCGTTTACGAGCAGTACTTC. Translating it yields CSARVRTSVYEQYF.

The chain joins TRBV5-6 to TRBJ2-1; 8 bases agree with TRBD1. The V and J ends lost 3 bases and 3 bases, in that order; junction bases with no gene match: 5. This CDR3 region has 15 residues. Germline loops: CDR1 SGHDT, CDR2 YYEEEE. The CDR3 region has the DNA TGTGCCAGCAGCTCGATGACAGGGGACTACAATGAGCAGTTCTTC. This encodes CASSSMTGDYNEQFF.

This clonotype was observed many times. This rearrangement joins TRBV12-3 or TRBV12-4 to TRBJ2-5, with D possibly TRBD1 on 5 matching bases. This CDR3 contains 13 residues. The ends were cut back, 3 bases at V and 5 bases at J, with 10 bases in the middle. The CDR3 protein is CASSFARAETQYF. Written as DNA, the CDR3 is TGTGCCAGCAGTTTCGCCAGGGCGGAGACCCAGTACTTC.

This clonotype has just a few counts. The J gene is TRBJ2-7, the V gene TRBV6-2 or TRBV6-3; a weak D match, TRBD2 (6 bases). Trimming removed 2 bases from V and 2 bases from J, with 10 bases in between. The CDR3 covers 14 residues. The germline gives CDR1 MNHEY, CDR2 SVGEGT. CDR3 coding DNA: TGTGCCAGCAGTTACGGTGGGAGGACCTACGAGCAGTACTTC. Translating it yields CASSYGGRTYEQYF.

The CDR3 spells CASSYYGSGQGGTDTQYF. The CDR3 coding sequence is TGTGCCAGCAGTTACTATGGATCCGGACAGGGAGGCACAGATACGCAGTATTTT. This chain connects TRBV6-2 or TRBV6-3 to TRBJ2-3, with TRBD1 identical over 8 bases. J gave up 1 base and V 1 base, and 10 bases lay outside the gene matches. This CDR3 contains 18 residues. Germline values: CDR1 MNHEY, CDR2 SVGEGT.

This clonotype has ten or more counts. The rearrangement joins TRBV29-1 to TRBJ2-2, with D hard to call. CDR1 and CDR2 (germline): SQVTM, ANQGSEA. The CDR3 runs 12 residues. V shed 3 bases and J shed 2 bases, with 4 bases lying between them. In DNA, the CDR3 is TGCAGCGTTGATTTCAACACCGGGGAGCTGTTTTTT. Translated, it gives CSVDFNTGELFF.

This clonotype was recorded a few times. V gene TRBV20-1 combines with J gene TRBJ2-3; D might be TRBD1 or TRBD2, each matching 5 bases. Trimming took off 3 bases at V and 2 bases at J, with 18 bases between the two ends. The CDR3 has 16 residues. Germline CDR1 reads DFQATT; CDR2 reads SNEGSKA (reference sequence). This chain's CDR3 is CSARRTGRTLTDTQYF. CDR3 nucleotides: TGCAGTGCTAGGAGGACGGGACGAACTCTCACAGATACGCAGTATTTT.

This clonotype came up a few times. The V call is TRBV6-5, the J call TRBJ2-2; D ambiguous. V was clipped by 4 bases and J by 5 bases, with 14 bases between them. The CDR3 sequence is 15 residues long. Germline V CDR1 and CDR2: MNHEY, SVGAGI. CDR3 nucleotide sequence: TGTGCCAGCAGTTGGTCGGCGAGTTGGACCGGGGAGCTGTTTTTT. Translated, it gives CASSWSASWTGELFF.

In this sample, this clonotype turned up a few times. V gene TRBV10-2 combines with J gene TRBJ2-1; D might be TRBD2 (7 bases). Trimming pared 6 bases from V and 4 bases from J, leaving 34 bases between. Germline CDR1 reads WSHSY; CDR2 reads SAAADI. The CDR3 covers 21 residues. CDR3 nucleotides: TGCGCCAGCAGGGCCCTGGGCGCGGGAGAGCGCGGAGGGGGATTTTACAATGAGCAGTTCTTC. Translation gives CASRALGAGERGGGFYNEQFF.

CDR3 region: CASTTYNEQFF. CDR3 in DNA: TGTGCCAGCACAACCTACAATGAGCAGTTCTTC. V gene TRBV28 combines with J gene TRBJ2-1; D unresolved. The CDR3 covers 11 residues. Trimming removed 7 bases at V and 2 bases at J, with 3 bases between. From germline, CDR1 is MDHEN and CDR2 SYDVKM.

With respect to this clonotype: A much larger clone differs from this one at a single base, so this may be a read error. The chain employs TRBV2 and TRBJ2-1; D might be TRBD1 or TRBD2, each matching 6 bases. There are 13 residues in the CDR3. Trimming pared 11 bases from V and 6 bases from J, leaving 17 bases between. CDR1 is SNHLY and CDR2 is FYNNEI in the germline V gene. The CDR3, as DNA: TGTGCCGGCACCCCGGGGGCACCCAATGAGCAGTTCTTC. Its translation: CAGTPGAPNEQFF.